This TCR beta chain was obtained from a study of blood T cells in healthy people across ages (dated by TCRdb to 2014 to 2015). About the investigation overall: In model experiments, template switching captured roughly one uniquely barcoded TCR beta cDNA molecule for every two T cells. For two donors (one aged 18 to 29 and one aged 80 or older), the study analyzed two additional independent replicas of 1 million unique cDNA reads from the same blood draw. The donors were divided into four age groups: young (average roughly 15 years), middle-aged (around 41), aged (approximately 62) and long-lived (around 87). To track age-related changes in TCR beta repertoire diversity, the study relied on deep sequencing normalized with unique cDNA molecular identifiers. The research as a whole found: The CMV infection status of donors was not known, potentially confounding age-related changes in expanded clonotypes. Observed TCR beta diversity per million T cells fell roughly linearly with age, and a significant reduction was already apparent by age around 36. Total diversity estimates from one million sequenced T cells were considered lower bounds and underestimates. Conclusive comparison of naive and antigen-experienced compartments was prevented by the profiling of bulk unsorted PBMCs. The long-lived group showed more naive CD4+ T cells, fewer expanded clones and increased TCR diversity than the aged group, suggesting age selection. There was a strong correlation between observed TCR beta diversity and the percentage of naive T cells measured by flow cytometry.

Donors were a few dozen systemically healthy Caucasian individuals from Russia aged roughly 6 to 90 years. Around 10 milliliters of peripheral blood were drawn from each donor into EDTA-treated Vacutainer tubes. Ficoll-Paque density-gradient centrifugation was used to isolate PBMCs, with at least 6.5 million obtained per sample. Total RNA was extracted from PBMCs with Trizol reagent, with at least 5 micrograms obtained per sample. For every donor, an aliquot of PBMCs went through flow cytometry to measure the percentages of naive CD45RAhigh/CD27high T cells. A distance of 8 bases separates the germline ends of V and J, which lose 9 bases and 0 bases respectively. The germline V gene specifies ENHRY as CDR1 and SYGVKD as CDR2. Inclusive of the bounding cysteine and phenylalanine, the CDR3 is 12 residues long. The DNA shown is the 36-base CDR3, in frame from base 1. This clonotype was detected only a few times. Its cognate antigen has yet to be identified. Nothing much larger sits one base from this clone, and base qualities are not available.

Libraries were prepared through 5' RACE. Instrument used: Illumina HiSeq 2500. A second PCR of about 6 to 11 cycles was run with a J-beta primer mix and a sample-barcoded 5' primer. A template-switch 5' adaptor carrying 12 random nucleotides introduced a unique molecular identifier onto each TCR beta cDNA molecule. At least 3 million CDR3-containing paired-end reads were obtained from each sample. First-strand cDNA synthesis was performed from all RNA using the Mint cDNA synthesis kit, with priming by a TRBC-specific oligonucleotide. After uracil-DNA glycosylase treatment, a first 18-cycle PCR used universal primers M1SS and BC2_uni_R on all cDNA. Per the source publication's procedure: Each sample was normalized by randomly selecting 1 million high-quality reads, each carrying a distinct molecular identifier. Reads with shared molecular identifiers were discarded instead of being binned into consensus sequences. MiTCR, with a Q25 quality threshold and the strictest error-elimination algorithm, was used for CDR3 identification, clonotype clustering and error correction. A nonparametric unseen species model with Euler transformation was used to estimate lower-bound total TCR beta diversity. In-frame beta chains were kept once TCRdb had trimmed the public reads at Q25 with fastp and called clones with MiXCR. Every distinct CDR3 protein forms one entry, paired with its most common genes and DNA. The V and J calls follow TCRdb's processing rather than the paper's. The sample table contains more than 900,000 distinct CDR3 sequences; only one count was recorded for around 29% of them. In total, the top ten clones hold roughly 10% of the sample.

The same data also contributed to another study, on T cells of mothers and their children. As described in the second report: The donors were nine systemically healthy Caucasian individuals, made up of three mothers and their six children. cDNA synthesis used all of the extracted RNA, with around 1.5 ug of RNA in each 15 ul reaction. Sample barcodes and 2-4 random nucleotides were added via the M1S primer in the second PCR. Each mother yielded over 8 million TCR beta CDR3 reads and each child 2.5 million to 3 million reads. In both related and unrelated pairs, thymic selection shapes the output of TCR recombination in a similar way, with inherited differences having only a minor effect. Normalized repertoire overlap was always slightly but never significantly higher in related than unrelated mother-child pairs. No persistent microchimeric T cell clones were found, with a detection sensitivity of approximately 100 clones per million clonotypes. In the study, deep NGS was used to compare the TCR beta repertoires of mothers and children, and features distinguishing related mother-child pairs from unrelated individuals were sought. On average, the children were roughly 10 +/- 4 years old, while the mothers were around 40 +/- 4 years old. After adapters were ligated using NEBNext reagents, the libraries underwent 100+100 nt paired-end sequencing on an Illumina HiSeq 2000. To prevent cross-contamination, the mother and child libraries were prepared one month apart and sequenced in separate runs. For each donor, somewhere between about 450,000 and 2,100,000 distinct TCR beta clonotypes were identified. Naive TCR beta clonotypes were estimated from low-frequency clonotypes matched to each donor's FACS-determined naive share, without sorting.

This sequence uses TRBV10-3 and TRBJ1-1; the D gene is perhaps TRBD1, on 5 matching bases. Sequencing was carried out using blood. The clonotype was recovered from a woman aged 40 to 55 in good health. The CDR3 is CAMQGLNTEAFF. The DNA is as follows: TGTGCCATGCAGGGCTTGAACACTGAAGCTTTCTTT.